This record looks at one T cell receptor (beta chain) sequence and its context. Sequencing was performed with immunoSEQ multiplex PCR; in TCRdb, only in-frame clones are kept and a portion is missing. This table holds approximately 44,000 clones, over 85% found once. This sample is part of a study of T cell changes during pregnancy in multiple sclerosis. Germline trimming cut 5 bases from V and 7 bases from J; bases unmatched to any gene: 16. CDR1 MNHEY and CDR2 SMNVEV come from the germline V gene (reference sequence). The CDR3 is 17 residues long. Material: CD4+ T cells from peripheral blood mononuclear cells, obtained in the first trimester of pregnancy. This rearrangement joins TRBV27 to TRBJ2-3; the match to TRBD2 covers 9 bases. This receptor was taken from a female donor with multiple sclerosis, enrolled in a pregnancy study. The CDR3 nucleotides read TGTGCCAGCAGTCCCCGACTGAGCGGGAGGAAGGAAAATACGCAGTATTTT. Translation: CASSPRLSGRKENTQYF.